The clone carrying this T cell receptor (beta chain) appeared a few times. Participants, about 18 to 90 years old, spanned approximately 26 US areas. Germline loops: CDR1 DFQATT, CDR2 SNEGSKA (reference sequence). With 5 bases removed from V and 2 bases from J, the gap between germline ends came to 7 bases. CDR3 size: 11 residues. The data stem from a study of blood T cell repertoires in COVID-19. Generated by immunoSEQ multiplex PCR, the TCRdb table keeps only in-frame clones and is missing some. The repertoire holds nearly 350,000 clones, with over 75% as singletons. The gene calls are TRBV20-1 and TRBJ2-7; D possibly corresponds to TRBD1 (6 bases). The sequenced material came from PBMCs or T cells enriched from blood (not recorded which). This clonotype was obtained from a woman aged 25-40 years who had recovered from COVID-19. CDR3 sequence: CSAGTTYEQYF. The CDR3 DNA follows: TGCAGTGCTGGGACAACCTACGAGCAGTACTTC.